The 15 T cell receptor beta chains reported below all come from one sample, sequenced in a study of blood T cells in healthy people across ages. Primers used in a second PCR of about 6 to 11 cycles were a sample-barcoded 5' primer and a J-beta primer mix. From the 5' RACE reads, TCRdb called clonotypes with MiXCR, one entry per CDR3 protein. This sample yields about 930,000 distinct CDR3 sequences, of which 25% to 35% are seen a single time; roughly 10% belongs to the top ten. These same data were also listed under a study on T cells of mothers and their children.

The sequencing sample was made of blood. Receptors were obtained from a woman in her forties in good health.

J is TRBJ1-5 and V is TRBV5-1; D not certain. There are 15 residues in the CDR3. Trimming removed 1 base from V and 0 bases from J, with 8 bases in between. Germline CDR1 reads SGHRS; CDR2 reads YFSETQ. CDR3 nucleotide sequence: TGCGCCAGCAGCTTGTCAGGCCTTAGCAATCAGCCCCAGCATTTT. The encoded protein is CASSLSGLSNQPQHF.

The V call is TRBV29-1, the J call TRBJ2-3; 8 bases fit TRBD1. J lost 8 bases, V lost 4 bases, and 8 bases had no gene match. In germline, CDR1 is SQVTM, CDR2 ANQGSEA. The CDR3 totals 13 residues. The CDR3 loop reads CSVGGRGRSTQYF. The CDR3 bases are TGCAGCGTTGGAGGCAGGGGGCGGAGTACGCAGTATTTT.

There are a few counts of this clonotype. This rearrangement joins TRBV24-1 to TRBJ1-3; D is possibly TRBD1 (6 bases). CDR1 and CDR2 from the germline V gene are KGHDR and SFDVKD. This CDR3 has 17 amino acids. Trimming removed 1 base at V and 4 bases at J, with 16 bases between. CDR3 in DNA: TGTGCCACCAGTGATTTTATCTACAGGGAGAAGGGAAACACCATATATTTT. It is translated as CATSDFIYREKGNTIYF.

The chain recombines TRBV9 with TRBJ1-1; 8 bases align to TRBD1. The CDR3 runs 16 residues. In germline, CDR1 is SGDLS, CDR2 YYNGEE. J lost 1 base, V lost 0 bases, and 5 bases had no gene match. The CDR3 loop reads CASSVATTGANTEAFF. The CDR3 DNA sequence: TGTGCCAGCAGCGTAGCTACGACAGGGGCGAACACTGAAGCTTTCTTT.

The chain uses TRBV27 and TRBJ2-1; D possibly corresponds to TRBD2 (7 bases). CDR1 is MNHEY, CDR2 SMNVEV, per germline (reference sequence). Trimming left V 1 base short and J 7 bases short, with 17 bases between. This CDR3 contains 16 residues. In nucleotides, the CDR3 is TGTGCCAGCAGTTTATTTGGGGGGGGGCCTTTGAATGAGCAGTTCTTC. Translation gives CASSLFGGGPLNEQFF.

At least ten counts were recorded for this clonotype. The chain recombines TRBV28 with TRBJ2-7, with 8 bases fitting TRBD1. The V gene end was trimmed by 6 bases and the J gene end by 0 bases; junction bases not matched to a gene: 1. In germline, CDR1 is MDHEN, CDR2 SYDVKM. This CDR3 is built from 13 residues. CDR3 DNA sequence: TGTGCCAGCAGGGACAGGGACTCCTACGAGCAGTACTTC. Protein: CASRDRDSYEQYF. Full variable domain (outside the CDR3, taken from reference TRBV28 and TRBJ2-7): DVKVTQSSRYLVKRTGEKVFLECVQDMDHENMFWYRQDPGLGLRLIYFSYDVKMKEKGDIPEGYSVSREKKERFSLILESASTNQTSMYLCASRDRDSYEQYFGPGTRLTVT.

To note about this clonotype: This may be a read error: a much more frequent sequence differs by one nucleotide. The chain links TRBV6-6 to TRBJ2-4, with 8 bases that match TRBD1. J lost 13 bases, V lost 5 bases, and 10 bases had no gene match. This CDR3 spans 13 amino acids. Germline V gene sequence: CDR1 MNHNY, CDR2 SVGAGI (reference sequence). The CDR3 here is CASSGTGTGEQYF. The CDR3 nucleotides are TGTGCCAGCAGTGGAACAGGGACAGGTGAGCAGTACTTC.

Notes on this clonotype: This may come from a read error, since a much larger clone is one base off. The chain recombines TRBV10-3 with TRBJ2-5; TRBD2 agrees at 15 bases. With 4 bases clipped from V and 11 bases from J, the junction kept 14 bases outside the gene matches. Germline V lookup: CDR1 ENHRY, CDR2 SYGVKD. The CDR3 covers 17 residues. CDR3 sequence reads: CAISATYGTSGGNEQYF. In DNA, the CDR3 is TGTGCCATCAGTGCCACGTACGGGACTAGCGGGGGGAATGAGCAGTACTTC.

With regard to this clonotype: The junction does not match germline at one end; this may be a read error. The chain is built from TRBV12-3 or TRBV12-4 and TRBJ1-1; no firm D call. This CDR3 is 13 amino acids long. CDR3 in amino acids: CASSWAPNTETFF. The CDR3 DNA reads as TGTGCCAGCAGTTGGGCGCCGAACACTGAAACTTTCTTT.

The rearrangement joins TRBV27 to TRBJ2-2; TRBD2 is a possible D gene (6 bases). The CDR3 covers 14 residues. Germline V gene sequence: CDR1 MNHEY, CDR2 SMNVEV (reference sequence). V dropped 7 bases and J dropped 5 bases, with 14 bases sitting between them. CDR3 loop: CASKGKLATGELFF. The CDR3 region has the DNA TGTGCCAGCAAGGGGAAACTAGCTACCGGGGAGCTGTTTTTT.

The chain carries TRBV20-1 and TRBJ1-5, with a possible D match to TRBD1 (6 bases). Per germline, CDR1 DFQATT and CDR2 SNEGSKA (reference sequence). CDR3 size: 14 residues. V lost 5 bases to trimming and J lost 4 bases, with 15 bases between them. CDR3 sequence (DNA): TGCAGTGCTTTAGACAGGCTACCAAATCAGCCCCAGCATTTT. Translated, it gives CSALDRLPNQPQHF.

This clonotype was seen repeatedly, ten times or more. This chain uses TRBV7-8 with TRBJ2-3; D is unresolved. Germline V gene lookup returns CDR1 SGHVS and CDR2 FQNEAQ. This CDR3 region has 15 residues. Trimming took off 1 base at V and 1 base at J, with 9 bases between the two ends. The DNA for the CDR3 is TGTGCCAGCAGCTTAGGGAGACTCGGCACAGATACGCAGTATTTT. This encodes CASSLGRLGTDTQYF. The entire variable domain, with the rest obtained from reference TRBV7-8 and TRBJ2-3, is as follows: GAGVSQSPRYKVAKRGQDVALRCDPISGHVSLFWYQQALGQGPEFLTYFQNEAQLDKSGLPSDRFFAERPEGSVSTLKIQRTQQEDSAVYLCASSLGRLGTDTQYFGPGTRLTVL.

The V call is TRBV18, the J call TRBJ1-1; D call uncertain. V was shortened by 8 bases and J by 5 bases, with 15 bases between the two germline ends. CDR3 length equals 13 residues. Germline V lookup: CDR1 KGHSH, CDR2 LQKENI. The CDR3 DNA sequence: TGTGCCAGCGCTAGGGTAGCGAGGACTGAAGCTTTCTTT. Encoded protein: CASARVARTEAFF. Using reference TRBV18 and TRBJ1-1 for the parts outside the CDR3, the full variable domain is NAGVMQNPRHLVRRRGQEARLRCSPMKGHSHVYWYRQLPEEGLKFMVYLQKENIIDESGMPKERFSAEFPKEGPSILRIQQVVRGDSAAYFCASARVARTEAFFGQGTRLTVV.

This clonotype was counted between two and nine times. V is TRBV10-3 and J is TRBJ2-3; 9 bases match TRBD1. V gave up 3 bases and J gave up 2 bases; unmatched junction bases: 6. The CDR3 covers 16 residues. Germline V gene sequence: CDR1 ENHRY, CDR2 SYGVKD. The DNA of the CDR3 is TGTGCCATCAGTGAATGGAGGACAGGGGCCACAGATACGCAGTATTTT. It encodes CAISEWRTGATDTQYF.

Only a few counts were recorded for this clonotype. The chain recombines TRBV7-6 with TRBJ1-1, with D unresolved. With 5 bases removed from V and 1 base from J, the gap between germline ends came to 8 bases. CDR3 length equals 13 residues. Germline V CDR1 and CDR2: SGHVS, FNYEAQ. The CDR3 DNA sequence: TGTGCCAGCAGCCCGGATTGGAACACTGAAGCTTTCTTT. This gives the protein CASSPDWNTEAFF.